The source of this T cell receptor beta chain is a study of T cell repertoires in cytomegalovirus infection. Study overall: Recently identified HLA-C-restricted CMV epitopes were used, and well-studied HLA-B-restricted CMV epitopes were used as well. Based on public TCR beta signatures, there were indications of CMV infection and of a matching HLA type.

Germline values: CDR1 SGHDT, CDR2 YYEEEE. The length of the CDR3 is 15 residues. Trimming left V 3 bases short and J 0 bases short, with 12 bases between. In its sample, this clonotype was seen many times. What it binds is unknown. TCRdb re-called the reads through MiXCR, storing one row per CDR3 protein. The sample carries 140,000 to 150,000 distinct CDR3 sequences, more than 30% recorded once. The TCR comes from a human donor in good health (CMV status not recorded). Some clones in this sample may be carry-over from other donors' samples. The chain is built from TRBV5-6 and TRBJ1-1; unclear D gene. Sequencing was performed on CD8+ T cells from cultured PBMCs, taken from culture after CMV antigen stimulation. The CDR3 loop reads CASSSFRAMNTEAFF. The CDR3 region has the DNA TGTGCCAGCAGCTCCTTCCGGGCTATGAACACTGAAGCTTTCTTT.